Many counts were recorded for the clone carrying this TCR beta chain. Antigen: not known. The data were obtained in a study of T cell repertoires in cytomegalovirus infection. Whole-study context: CMV epitopes used comprised recently identified HLA-C-restricted ones and well-studied HLA-B-restricted ones. Public TCR beta signature analysis indicated the presence of both CMV infection and matching HLA type. Whole-study findings and limits: Carriers of CMV and the relevant HLA type were discriminated by public TCR beta frequency. Predominance within the ex vivo response was attributable to HLA-C-restricted CMV-specific TCR beta clonotypes.

TCRdb called the reads again in MiXCR, with one record for every CDR3 protein. The sample includes 750,000 to 950,000 distinct CDR3 sequences, 25% to 35% of them seen just once. Trimming at V came to 3 bases and at J to 0 bases, leaving 13 bases not matched to a gene. The CDR3 loop spans 21 amino acids. Germline V CDR1 and CDR2: SEHNR, FQNEAQ (reference sequence). The chain uses TRBV7-9 and TRBJ2-1; 14 nucleotides line up with TRBD2. This receptor was identified in a human donor in good health (CMV status not recorded). Some clones in this sample may be carry-over from other donors' samples. This sample comprised cultured CD8+ T cells from PBMCs, obtained from culture after CMV antigen stimulation. CDR3 nucleotide sequence: TGTGCCAGCAGCTTCGCCGCGGGGGGACTAGCGGGGGAATTCTCCTACAATGAGCAGTTCTTC. Its translation is CASSFAAGGLAGEFSYNEQFF.